This T cell receptor (beta chain) was sequenced during a study of persistence of HIV-infected CD4 T cells. This CDR3 is 15 amino acids long. Germline lookup yields CDR1 LNHNV and CDR2 YYDKDF (reference sequence). Deletions cut 0 bases from V and 5 bases from J, with 11 bases between. The stimulus was lysate of CMV-infected fibroblasts, approximately 9.7 ug/mL. Sorting of responding CD4+ T cells relied on upregulated CD40 ligand together with CD69. Adults with HIV-1 started suppressive ART while chronically infected. This clone was counted between two and nine times. Its antigen is unidentified. The libraries were made with immunoSEQ version 4 in survey mode. The protocol was immunoSEQ multiplex PCR, while the TCRdb copy is restricted to in-frame clones and leaves out a portion. The sample includes some 21,000 clones, approximately 80% of them seen just once.

This sequence was found in an adult man with HIV who was CMV-seropositive. This chain links TRBV15 with TRBJ2-1, with D perhaps TRBD2 (5 bases). This specimen was CD4+ T cells sorted from PBMCs after roughly 18-hour stimulation, taken from a patient who received antiretroviral therapy. The CDR3 is CATSRDPGGDNEQFF. The CDR3 DNA reads as TGTGCCACCAGCAGAGATCCTGGAGGCGACAATGAGCAGTTCTTC.